The 12 T cell receptor beta chains given below trace back to one sample, sequenced in a study of spatial heterogeneity in lung cancer. TCRdb recomputed calls from the 5' RACE reads with MiXCR, one row per CDR3 protein. The sample includes 17,000 or so distinct CDR3 sequences, around 21% of them seen just once. As for time point: sample taken at primary tumor resection. The study sequenced unsorted whole RNA from tumor, nontumor lung or frozen PBMC. The sequences come from PBMCs, collected at surgery. Receptor source: a female donor with early-stage non-small cell lung cancer.

This clonotype has a count of ten or more. V gene TRBV29-1 combines with J gene TRBJ2-7, with TRBD2 matching over 7 bases. The germline V gene has CDR1 SQVTM and CDR2 ANQGSEA. This CDR3 comprises 12 residues. This CDR3 is CSGFWGGSEQYF. The DNA of the CDR3 is TGCAGTGGGTTTTGGGGCGGGAGCGAGCAGTACTTC.

The chain links TRBV10-3 to TRBJ2-3; 8 bases are a match to TRBD1. CDR1 is ENHRY, CDR2 SYGVKD, per germline. J was trimmed by 3 bases and V by 6 bases; bases with no gene match: 5. The CDR3 runs to 14 residues. The CDR3 is CAIRDRELTDTQYF. The CDR3 nucleotides read TGTGCCATCAGGGACAGGGAACTAACAGATACGCAGTATTTT.

There are many counts of this clonotype. The genes are TRBV7-2 and TRBJ2-1; 14 positions match TRBD2. CDR1 and CDR2 (germline): SGHTA, FQGNSA. The V segment lost 2 bases and the J segment 8 bases; nucleotides outside the gene matches: 11. This CDR3 has 18 amino acids. As DNA, the CDR3 is TGTGCCAGCAGCTTACTCTCCGGACTAGCGGGAGGTTTTGATGAGCAGTTCTTC. This gives the protein CASSLLSGLAGGFDEQFF.

The CDR3 coding sequence is TGTGCCAGCAAAGGAAGACGGGCGACGTGGGACACCGGGGAGCTGTTTTTT. It yields the protein CASKGRRATWDTGELFF. The rearrangement links TRBV6-2 or TRBV6-3 to TRBJ2-2; D is unclear. The germline CDR1 and CDR2 sequences are MNHEY and SVGEGT. Trimming removed 7 bases from V and 3 bases from J, with 21 bases in between. The CDR3 contains 17 residues.

This clonotype was observed at least ten times. The J gene is TRBJ1-2, the V gene TRBV20-1; tentative D call: TRBD1 (5 bases). V was trimmed by 6 bases and J by 4 bases, leaving 12 bases between them. The CDR3 runs 12 residues. CDR1 is DFQATT, CDR2 SNEGSKA, per germline (reference sequence). CDR3 sequence (DNA): TGCAGTGCCCCCTCGACAGTCTATGGCTACACCTTC. It yields the protein CSAPSTVYGYTF.

This clonotype was seen ten or more times. CDR3 protein: CASSPGLGDFTDTQYF. CDR3 nucleotides: TGTGCCAGCAGCCCGGGACTAGGTGATTTCACAGATACGCAGTATTTT. This rearrangement joins TRBV6-2 or TRBV6-3 to TRBJ2-3; 8 nucleotides match TRBD2. Germline assignment: CDR1 MNHEY and CDR2 SVGEGT. The CDR3 consists of 16 residues. V shed 6 bases, J shed 2 bases, and the junction held 10 bases outside the gene matches.

This clonotype came up many times. The genes are TRBV7-2 and TRBJ2-1; 9 positions agree with TRBD2. After removal of 5 bases from V and 12 bases from J, the junction contained 17 bases not matched to a gene. Germline V gene sequence: CDR1 SGHTA, CDR2 FQGNSA. The CDR3 has 16 amino acids. CDR3 nucleotide sequence: TGTGCCAGCAGCCTCTCGGGACTAGCCCGGGGGCCAGGGCAGTTCTTC. It is translated as CASSLSGLARGPGQFF.

The V call is TRBV7-2, the J call TRBJ2-3; 9 nucleotides line up with TRBD1. Germline loops: CDR1 SGHTA, CDR2 FQGNSA. There are 15 residues in the CDR3. Trimming took 5 bases from V and 5 from J; bases not matched to a gene: 8. The DNA of the CDR3 is TGTGCCAGCAGCCCAGAACAGGGGGCTATAGATACGCAGTATTTT. Its translation: CASSPEQGAIDTQYF. Filled out from reference TRBV7-2 and TRBJ2-3, the complete variable domain reads GAGVSQSPSNKVTEKGKDVELRCDPISGHTALYWYRQSLGQGLEFLIYFQGNSAPDKSGLPSDRFSAERTGGSVSTLTIQRTQQEDSAVYLCASSPEQGAIDTQYFGPGTRLTVL.

A few counts support this clonotype. V usage is TRBV20-1 and J usage is TRBJ2-3, with 7 bases lining up with TRBD2. With 6 bases clipped from V and 4 bases from J, the junction kept 7 bases outside the gene matches. Germline V gives CDR1 DFQATT, CDR2 SNEGSKA (reference sequence). The length of the CDR3 is 13 residues. CDR3 DNA sequence: TGCAGTGCAAGTTGGGGGAGGGCAGATACGCAGTATTTT. Translating gives CSASWGRADTQYF.

The table lists this clonotype with many counts. This chain uses TRBV6-5 with TRBJ2-6; no clear D gene. The CDR3 runs to 16 residues. V lost 3 bases and J lost 0, with 9 bases in between. From germline, CDR1 is MNHEY and CDR2 SVGAGI. The CDR3 DNA sequence: TGTGCCAGCAGTTATTTTAGGGCCTCTGGGGCCAACGTCCTGACTTTC. It is translated as CASSYFRASGANVLTF.

V and J are TRBV4-3 and TRBJ2-3; no clear D. CDR1 is LGHNA and CDR2 is YSLEER in the germline V gene. V was pared by 2 bases and J by 2 bases, with 5 bases between. The CDR3 spans 13 residues. This chain's CDR3 is CASSQQTTDTQYF. CDR3 in DNA: TGCGCCAGCAGCCAACAGACCACAGATACGCAGTATTTT.

There are many counts of this clonotype. The chain has TRBV29-1 and TRBJ2-5; D is perhaps TRBD2 (6 bases). Germline loops: CDR1 SQVTM, CDR2 ANQGSEA. This CDR3 is 13 amino acids long. V was shortened by 6 bases and J by 5 bases, with 16 bases between the two germline ends. DNA of the CDR3: TGCAGCGTCCTCCGGGGGATGGGGGAGACCCAGTACTTC. This translates into CSVLRGMGETQYF.